A selection of T cell receptor beta chains follows, all from one sample in a study of blood T cell repertoires in COVID-19. Some clones are missing from TCRdb's copy, which holds only in-frame ones; the method was immunoSEQ multiplex PCR. The data hold 300,000 to 350,000 clones, with about 91% observed a single time. Sample: peripheral blood. The source is a woman aged 25 to 45 with COVID-19, enrolled during active disease. Each CDR3 is given with its conserved first and last residue.

16,TRBJ1-2,TRBV28,CASSEPRGPQGYGYTF
12,TRBJ2-5,TRBV7-9,CASSHQTETQYF
15,TRBJ1-4,TRBV2,CASRSYRGSNEKLFF
14,TRBJ2-5,TRBV5-1,CASSVDAGEETQYF
17,TRBJ2-5,TRBV24-1,CATSDLVGAGGKETQYF
13,TRBJ2-4,TRBV12-3/TRBV12-4,CASRSGQENIQYF
14,TRBJ1-6,TRBV6-5,CASSSDRRGSPLHF
14,TRBJ1-6,TRBV28,CASSLRLYNSPLHF
17,TRBJ2-7,TRBV15,CATSRDLEVPVGYEQYF
14,TRBJ1-1,TRBV7-2,CASSLLGGGTEAFF
16,TRBJ2-5,TRBV18,CASSLPGQGEGETQYF
16,TRBJ1-1,TRBV29-1,CSVVRGQGSPSTEAFF
14,TRBJ2-2,TRBV2,CASSQTSNTGELFF
15,TRBJ1-2,TRBV15,CATTEGRGQNYGYTF
20,TRBJ1-6,TRBV21-1,CASSKVKEETVSSYNSPLHF
16,TRBJ2-7,TRBV11-2,CASSLHSSGVYYEQYF
13,TRBJ2-7,TRBV7-2,CASSWAGGSEQYF
16,TRBJ2-3,TRBV3-1/TRBV3-2,CASSHWTSGGTDTQYF
15,TRBJ1-5,TRBV5-6,CASSLGVGLGQPQHF
20,TRBJ2-3,TRBV9,CASSPLTGGPTGLSTDTQYF
16,TRBJ2-3,TRBV24-1,CATSDFGQGLGDTQYF
15,TRBJ1-6,TRBV2,CASSSYVGGNSPLHF
15,TRBJ1-3,TRBV3-1/TRBV3-2,CASSSRDSSGNTIYF
15,TRBJ2-6,TRBV7-2,CASSIQGPGANVLTF
15,TRBJ2-7,TRBV4-1,CASSRLAGGGYEQYF
15,TRBJ2-1,TRBV19,CASSPPLAVYNEQFF
13,TRBJ2-5,TRBV6-5,CASSYAHSKTQYF
16,TRBJ2-3,TRBV6-2/TRBV6-3,CASSYGRGLFGDTQYF
12,TRBJ2-2,TRBV3-1/TRBV3-2,CASNVPGQAIFF
14,TRBJ1-1,TRBV7-3,CASSLQGRATEAFF
15,TRBJ1-2,TRBV4-3,CASSPFRQANYGYTF
17,TRBJ2-2,TRBV7-6,CASSTRVDRRVTGELFF
15,TRBJ2-3,TRBV10-3,CAASAAGGPGDTQYF
13,TRBJ1-5,TRBV19,CASSRSGDQPQHF
14,TRBJ1-1,TRBV7-2,CASSSQGQREEAFF
14,TRBJ2-3,TRBV11-3,CASSPSGVPDTQYF
14,TRBJ1-5,TRBV28,CASSGDISNQPQHF
14,TRBJ1-2,TRBV24-1,CATSDGDRGPGYTF
15,TRBJ1-1,TRBV14,CASSRRQSEHTEAFF
15,TRBJ1-2,TRBV5-4,CASSLDQQGARGYTF
12,TRBJ1-4,TRBV28,CATGTGPEKLFF
14,TRBJ1-6,TRBV6-5,CASSYSATNSPLHF
16,TRBJ2-1,TRBV6-8,CASSYARFPPTNEQFF
15,TRBJ2-3,TRBV11-2,CASSLIGLATDTQYF
17,TRBJ2-2,TRBV19,CASFPGGGGLNTGELFF
16,TRBJ2-7,TRBV4-1,CASSQTSGVPSYEQYF
14,TRBJ1-5,TRBV3-1/TRBV3-2,CASSQSGSNQPQHF
15,TRBJ1-5,TRBV6-5,CASRRTGDSNQPQHF
13,TRBJ2-1,TRBV2,CASRLAGSNEQFF
15,TRBJ2-2,TRBV10-1,CASSKTGLNTGELFF
14,TRBJ1-6,TRBV12-5,CASGTEQGHSPLHF